This T cell receptor beta chain appears in the sequencing data of a study of cytomegalovirus exposure and HLA in healthy donors. Study results and caveats: At a 0.05 false discovery rate, a later analysis found 18,000 or so TCR beta sequences to be associated with HLA alleles. Earlier analysis yielded a pattern in which most TCR beta V segments were productive about 90% or about 30% of the time.

There are 17 residues in the CDR3. In germline, CDR1 is SGHTS, CDR2 YDEGEE. V lost 9 bases to trimming and J lost 5 bases; unmatched junction nucleotides: 16. As concerns this clone: Antigen specificity is unknown.

Vbeta (60) and Jbeta (13) primers were used in the PCR. Profiling relied on immunoSEQ multiplex PCR, and the TCRdb table lists in-frame clones only, not all of them. The table lists around 45,000 clones, 70% to 80% of them singletons. Material: PBMCs. The sequence was collected from a man aged 25 to 45 in good health and CMV-seronegative. The V gene is TRBV5-8, the J gene TRBJ2-1; the match to TRBD2 covers 11 bases. CDR3 residues: CAIGQEPRLAGHNEQFF. For the CDR3, the DNA is TGTGCCATCGGCCAAGAACCCAGACTAGCGGGACACAATGAGCAGTTCTTC.